This entry describes one T cell receptor beta chain. This clone has only a few counts. Its recognized antigen is unknown. No base qualities exist here, and no much larger clone lies one base off it. The record originates from a study of cytomegalovirus exposure and HLA in healthy donors (dated by TCRdb to about 2017). About the investigation overall: In an earlier analysis of 450 to 750 of the donors, about 260 Gb of sequence data and 90 million to 120 million unique TCR beta sequences from about 190 million T cells were reported. The aim of the study was to test whether cataloging public T cell receptors could identify signatures of past pathogen exposure. Around 320 gigabases of sequencing data and tens of millions of unique TCR sequences were included in an early release covering about 700 HLA-typed donors. Because of strong linkage in the cohort, roughly five DR-DQ haplotypes were treated as single units for association and clustering. In the later analysis, no new phenotypic data were used to find candidate immune exposures; instead, reliance was placed on TCR beta sequences and their occurrence across donors. Alongside the repertoire data, information on donor age, sex, ethnicity and CMV serostatus was compiled. To decide whether each TCR beta V gene segment behaved as functional or pseudogenic, an earlier analysis of approximately 620 of the donors relied on high-throughput TCR beta sequencing. All discovery cohort repertoires had been generated using a single sequencing platform. Among the roughly 400 genotyped donors, around 81% belonged to the genetic ancestry cluster associated with self-reported Caucasian donors. A later analysis re-examined previously published TCR beta repertoires from several hundred donors and added high-resolution HLA genotyping to investigate patterns of TCR occurrence. Genome-wide SNP genotypes for about 55% of the roughly 670 donors were used in a later genetic analysis, which treated that subset as a discovery cohort. To predict cytomegalovirus infection status, the study brought together high-throughput TCR immunosequencing, statistical association of individual TCRs with disease status, and machine learning. Typing coverage varied by locus: 629-630 donors for A, B, C, DRB1 and DQB1; under 550 for DQA1; more than 600 for DPA1; more than 450 for DPB1. HLA typing covered class I and class II loci at four-digit resolution. Across under 500 genotyped donors of the cohort, an average of roughly 230,000 unique TCR beta nucleotide sequences per donor were sequenced, and approximately 17% of those sequences were non-productive. Using immunosequencing, the study profiled T cell repertoires from approximately 700 subjects and related those repertoires to cytomegalovirus serostatus. A separate validation cohort of some 130 different subjects was used in addition to the roughly 640-subject first cohort.

The CDR3 goes from the cysteine to the phenylalanine over 14 residues. Only CDR3 DNA remains: 42 bases, in frame from the first base. In the germline V gene (reference sequence), CDR1 corresponds to GTSNPN and CDR2 to SVGIG. V sheds 3 bases and J sheds 7 bases, leaving 16 bases between their ends. The cohort was made up of approximately 700 healthy bone marrow donors. At the time of sampling, every cohort member was nominally healthy, though immune exposures that went unrecorded were likely present. The donor tested CMV seronegative and was one of the 352 seronegative cohort members. A peripheral blood sample was provided by each donor, and peripheral blood mononuclear cells were used for TCR beta sequencing. The Qiagen DNeasy Blood Extraction Kit was used to extract genomic DNA from the blood cell samples. Overall study results and their limits: This cohort had only TCR beta chains sequenced, and the lack of alpha or paired-chain data limited which features could be detected. In an earlier analysis of some 500 of the donors, most TCR beta V segments were observed in productive rearrangements about 87% or about 30% of the time, broadly matching IMGT annotations. Correlated functional status among segregating V segments might reflect linkage disequilibrium, but an unknown experimental factor could not be ruled out. Over 15 rarely observed V segments, including chromosome 9 orphons, were excluded from the earlier analysis of about 500 of the donors because counts were too low. A few of the identified cytomegalovirus-associated TCR beta chains were confirmed in vitro to be specific for cytomegalovirus antigens. Cytomegalovirus status was reported to be diagnosed by the classifier with high specificity and sensitivity in both the original and validation cohorts. Because HLA typing was missing for some donors at each locus, association tests included only the typed subset. A cluster of highly shared sequence variants was judged likely to be a technical artifact of the sequencing pipeline. In the study, roughly 160 TCR beta chains were listed as associated with cytomegalovirus. A later analysis reported that several top co-occurrence clusters appeared linked to parvovirus B19, influenza, CMV and Epstein-Barr virus. When HLA alleles, especially DR and DQ, strongly co-occurred, TCR associations were difficult to assign to individual alleles. The authors suggested that the approach could potentially be generalized to other disease states and immunological phenotypes. In a later analysis, TCR association rates were found to vary across HLA loci, with the most associated TCRs seen for DRB1 alleles and the fewest for HLA-C alleles. Sequencing depth was assumed to be roughly uniform across donors in the presence/absence analyses, though that assumption may not hold. A further reported finding was that TCR beta sequences accurately predicted the HLA-A and HLA-B alleles for most subjects in the first cohort. CMV serostatus was the only immune exposure information available for the cohort. In a later analysis, HLA-associated TCR beta chains were found to be more clonally expanded and to have lower generation probabilities than equally common non-associated chains. At a false discovery rate of 0.05, a later analysis linked around 17,000 TCR beta sequences to specific HLA alleles. According to a later analysis, most CMV-associated TCR beta chains appeared to be HLA-restricted, and the HLA associations seemed to be driven largely by CMV exposure. V-gene and J-gene trimming of TCR beta chains was associated with a missense DCLRE1C variant in a later genetic analysis, and the association was replicated in an independent cohort. The 87-base-pair reads could not distinguish some IMGT-functional V segments, including TRBV6-2 and TRBV6-3, so those segments were excluded. A later genetic analysis reported fewer N-insertions in productive TCRs among donors in an Asian-associated ancestry cluster than the roughly 620-donor mean. Most TCR sequences were observed very rarely across donors, whereas some public TCRs were present in many individuals.

Libraries came from the immunoSEQ multiplex PCR assay. A mixture of 60 forward primers for TCR Vbeta segments and 13 reverse primers for TCR Jbeta segments was used in the multiplex PCR. The CDR3 region of rearranged TCR beta genes was amplified from genomic DNA by a multiplex PCR assay. Amplified TCR beta libraries were sequenced as 87-base-pair reads on the Illumina HiSeq System. Per the source publication's procedure: A later analysis tallied roughly 78 million unique TCR beta chains across the roughly 610 repertoires, and about 12 million of those chains were shared by two or more donors. Raw reads were error-corrected and collapsed into unique sequences with a nearest-neighbor algorithm that merged closely related sequences to remove PCR and sequencing errors. CDR3 sequences were aligned to IMGT reference sequences to assign V, D and J gene segments. For a sequence to be retained, at least a six-nucleotide match to both a V gene segment and a J gene segment was required. A rearrangement counted as productive if the CDR3 had no stop codons and remained in frame with V and J, and every other rearrangement counted as non-productive. CDR3 was defined according to IMGT convention as the region running from the second conserved V-encoded cysteine to the conserved J-encoded phenylalanine. The earlier analysis of about 620 of the donors excluded sequences that lacked an unambiguous match to a single V gene segment. An earlier analysis of some 610 of the donors called V segments functional above 56.7% productive rearrangements and segregating when the between-donor standard deviation exceeded 5%. A statistical classification framework was built to diagnose cytomegalovirus status from the catalog of TCR beta chain sequences. In a later analysis, TCR nucleotide sequences were compared against IMGT/GENE-DB human TR gene sequences so that V and J genes could be assigned. A later analysis assigned CDR3 sequences and most-parsimonious VDJ recombination scenarios with the TCRdist pipeline. In a later analysis, each TCR beta chain was defined by its CDR3 amino acid sequence together with its V-gene family, and reads without a unique V-gene family were excluded. A later analysis removed 600 or so highly shared, low-generation-probability nucleotide sequences to deal with suspected cross-contamination and a sequencing artifact. In a later analysis, a clonal expansion index for each public chain was calculated from normalized within-repertoire ranks of inferred template counts. A later analysis computed generation probabilities with a VDJ recombination model fitted to out-of-frame rearrangements, and checked the results against IGoR. In a later analysis, hypergeometric tests were used to score TCR-TCR, TCR-HLA and TCR-CMV co-occurrence, with a repertoire-size bias correction applied to TCR pairs. In a later analysis, false discovery rates were estimated by permuting HLA or CMV assignments 20 times. A later analysis grouped co-occurring TCRs with DBSCAN, adding TCRdist sequence similarity when clustering within HLA-allele-positive subsets. Repertoires with fewer than 30,000 or more than 120,000 public chains were left out of co-occurrence clustering, as were several repertoires with anomalous nucleotide sharing. TCRdb holds this immuneACCESS table with in-frame rearrangements only. Some clones are missing; in checked studies, unresolved V genes explain under half, and the rest has no known cause. The V and J calls and clone size are taken from that table; D and trimming were inferred from the DNA. The sample includes 180,000 or so clones, with around 78% observed a single time. The top ten hold 0.65% to 0.85% of the sample.

This receptor was identified in a female donor in good health and CMV-seronegative. The material sequenced was PBMCs. This sequence uses TRBV30 and TRBJ2-1; D gene: possibly TRBD2, on 5 matching bases. The sequence in DNA is TGTGCCTGGAGACCCCCTGGGAGTAGAAATGAGCAGTTCTTC. It translates as CAWRPPGSRNEQFF. Here the CDR3 is joined to the reference TRBV30 and TRBJ2-1 genes, and the full variable domain is: SQTIHQWPATLVQPVGSPLSLECTVEGTSNPNLYWYRQAAGRGLQLLFYSVGIGQISSEVPQNLSASRPQDRQFILSSKKLLLSDSGFYLCAWRPPGSRNEQFFGPGTRLTVL.